This is a list of T cell receptor beta chains from one sample in a study of beta chain features in type 1 diabetes. The repertoire was sequenced with immunoSEQ multiplex PCR; TCRdb's copy has only in-frame clones and lacks some. The sample yields approximately 260,000 clones, around 21% seen once. Sequencing input: naive CD4+ T cells from blood. The source of these receptors is a woman in her 40s with type 1 diabetes. CDR3s leave out the opening cysteine and the closing phenylalanine or tryptophan.

j_call	v_call	cdr3_aa
TRBJ2-2	TRBV29-1	SVDQGNTGELF
TRBJ2-7	TRBV30	AWSVRGGGEQY
TRBJ2-3	TRBV9	ASSVGLAGGPDTQY
TRBJ2-5	TRBV10-3	AISEGGGLAGETQY
TRBJ1-4	TRBV4-1	ASSQERATTAREKLF
TRBJ2-1	TRBV4-1	ASSQEGTSREQF
TRBJ1-2	TRBV2	ASRVSGGSYGYT
TRBJ1-1	TRBV7-2	ASSSPTNTEAF
TRBJ1-1	TRBV28	ASSEGVRVNTEAF
TRBJ1-4	TRBV2	ASVRRGKLF
TRBJ2-5	TRBV7-9	ASSSTGTKQETQY
TRBJ2-1	TRBV9	ASSAEGSGAYNEQF
TRBJ2-7	TRBV13	ASSLGDYFGEQY
TRBJ2-5	TRBV9	ASSVEGQGAGAQY
TRBJ1-1	TRBV15	ATSRDGRGNTEAF
TRBJ1-3	TRBV30	AWSWTGGDTIY
TRBJ2-1	TRBV7-9	ASSLGAGEQF
TRBJ2-3	TRBV9	ASSVSADTQY
TRBJ1-2	TRBV18	ASSPQFGTARGGYT
TRBJ1-4	TRBV7-9	ASSTTDRRMQKLF
TRBJ2-1	TRBV30	AGDRGSLDNEQF
TRBJ1-4	TRBV9	ASSPTGTNEKLF
TRBJ2-1	TRBV5-1	ASGPTSVPNEQF
TRBJ2-7	TRBV5-4	ASTPGGQGASEQY
TRBJ2-7	TRBV19	ASSPGDRDEEQY
TRBJ2-1	TRBV23-1	ASTTGTGGSYNEQF
TRBJ2-3	TRBV7-9	ASSLVGAPSGTDTQY
TRBJ1-5	TRBV30	AWSTGGNQPQH
TRBJ2-7	TRBV25-1	ASSDAGSLSYEQY
TRBJ1-1	TRBV5-4	ASSLALNTEAF
TRBJ2-2	TRBV4-2	ASSQEQGAGELF
TRBJ1-1	TRBV29-1	SGLTGVNTEAF
TRBJ2-2	TRBV7-2	ASSQRSGGPGTGELF
TRBJ2-1	TRBV9	ASSVVAGAYNEQF
TRBJ2-3	TRBV19	ASSMGRPDTQY
TRBJ1-5	TRBV19	ASSMAPGQGIQPQH
TRBJ2-1	TRBV19	ASSITPGGEYNEQF
TRBJ1-5	TRBV28	ASSLAGTGNQPQH
TRBJ2-7	TRBV28	ASSAPWGGRYEQY
TRBJ2-7	TRBV7-9	ASSARSGTAYEQY
TRBJ2-7	TRBV9	ASSGGVGSGTRVYEQY
TRBJ1-2	TRBV7-6	ASSSGQGNYGYT
TRBJ2-7	TRBV7-2	ASSLGSRAGNEQY
TRBJ2-1	TRBV10-3	AISRQVLRYNEQF
TRBJ1-1	TRBV4-3	ASSQTGWNTEAF
TRBJ1-5	TRBV29-1	SVAGEGQPQH
TRBJ2-7	TRBV18	ASSPQNSAYEQY
TRBJ2-1	TRBV7-3	ASSLDTGSYNEQF
TRBJ1-5	TRBV5-1	ASSEVGGNQPQH
TRBJ1-1	TRBV7-3	ASSSSTGTEAF
TRBJ1-3	TRBV4-3	ASMDRSSGNTIY
TRBJ1-1	TRBV20-1	SAARGTEAF
TRBJ2-7	TRBV4-3	ASSQEGGEQY